This TCR beta chain was retrieved from a study of blood T cell repertoires in COVID-19 (dated by TCRdb to about 2020). Study-wide context: Samples from collaborators originated in the United States, Italy and Spain and spanned both the acute and convalescent phases of COVID-19. The material from the prospective study consisted of cDNA or gDNA derived from T cells, B-cell-depleted T cells, or PBMCs. Deeply sampled blood TCRbeta repertoires from subjects exposed to, actively infected with, or recovered from COVID-19 were included in the dataset. A freely available public database, intended as a resource for researchers studying the immune response to SARS-CoV-2, is where the repertoires were released. The samples were drawn from the first 160 participants of the ongoing ImmuneRACE study and from over 950 subjects provided by 6 global collaborators. A de-identified subject ID, COVID-19 status, age in years and sex were almost always included in the sample metadata. Where available, HLA class I and class II types were obtained from metadata supplied by the sample provider rather than from assay-based typing. General findings and caveats noted by the study authors: The amount of clinical and demographic metadata varied by source and participant and was provided uncurated.

TCRbeta CDR3 regions were amplified from genomic DNA by means of the immunoSEQ Assay, a bias-controlled multiplex PCR. On the study's bioinformatics: Nucleated cell counts per sample were estimated from amplification of reference gene primers within the assay. To quantify the absolute abundance of each unique TCRbeta CDR3 rearrangement, sequence reads were collapsed and filtered. Productive Simpson clonality was computed per sample as the square root of Simpson's diversity index over productive rearrangements. The immuneACCESS repertoire file appears here via TCRdb, limited to in-frame rearrangements. These files lack a portion of the clones; in checked studies, under half of the deficit traces to unresolved V genes, and the cause of the others is not known. The V and J calls and clone size are taken from that table; D and trimming were inferred from the DNA. This sample lists approximately 300,000 clones; around four fifths were detected once. The ten largest clones capture around 4.5% of the sample.

Counted from cysteine to phenylalanine, this CDR3 has 13 amino acids. Only the CDR3 DNA is retained, 39 bases long and in frame from the first base. At the junction V is shortened by 7 bases and J by 7 bases, with 16 bases in between. CDR1 and CDR2 are drawn from the germline V gene: MNHEY, SVGAGI. Worth noting for this clone: The target of this receptor is not known. Nothing much larger sits one base from this clone, and base qualities are not available.

The collaborating institutions used their own protocols to collect whole blood in K2EDTA tubes. Collaborator samples were shipped for TCRbeta analysis as frozen whole blood, isolated PBMCs, or DNA extracted from either sample type. The receptor's source is a woman between 45 and 60 years old with active or convalescent COVID-19. The rearranged segments are TRBV6-5 and TRBJ1-1, with a weak D call of TRBD1 (6 bases match). The specimen sequenced was peripheral blood. CDR3 loop: CASTRRLDSEAFF. The nucleotide sequence reads TGTGCCAGCACTCGTCGGTTGGACAGTGAAGCTTTCTTT.